Listed below are T cell receptor beta chains from one sample, sequenced in a study of shared clonotypes between healthy human individuals. The repertoire was sequenced with immunoSEQ multiplex PCR; TCRdb's copy has only in-frame clones and lacks some. The profile covers hundreds of thousands of clones, with approximately 96% appearing a single time and 0.095% to 0.13% taken by the ten largest. Sequences were obtained from naive CD8+ T cells sorted from blood. The receptor source for this set is a woman under 40 in good health. Each CDR3 is given with its conserved first and last residue. Fields, in order: CDR3 protein, J gene, CDR3 length, V gene.

CASSPGWGNVGSDEQYF TRBJ2-7 17 TRBV27
CASEGGHYPTGELFF TRBJ2-2 15 TRBV5-1
CAIPKSRGNTGELFF TRBJ2-2 15 TRBV2
CASSPRGTLYTYEQYF NA 16 TRBV11-2
CASSYRSGENEQFF TRBJ2-1 14 TRBV27
CATRTGTSYEQYF TRBJ2-7 13 TRBV27
CASSYRAINEQFF TRBJ2-1 13 TRBV28
CASSQGTGVRETQYF TRBJ2-5 15 TRBV14
CASSYGWGFEDEQFF TRBJ2-1 15 TRBV6-5
CASRSDLYEQYF TRBJ2-7 12 TRBV7-9
CASSQINSAGELFF TRBJ2-2 14 TRBV7-9
CASEPKTGRGETQYF TRBJ2-5 15 TRBV6-1
CASSNSLADPYEQYF TRBJ2-7 15 TRBV11-3
CASSPGQGTIGNNEQFF TRBJ2-1 17 TRBV19
CASSYSSGDGYTF TRBJ1-2 13 TRBV6-5
CASSGSLGPNQPQHF TRBJ1-5 15 TRBV7-7
CASSAGGPLFYNEQFF TRBJ2-1 16 TRBV2
CASSVADYEQYF TRBJ2-7 12 TRBV13
CASSQFGTSLGELFF TRBJ2-2 15 TRBV4-2
CASRPTDRGIYETQYF TRBJ2-5 16 TRBV28
CASSFVGRPYEQYF TRBJ2-7 14 TRBV11-2
CASSLSGYNEQFF TRBJ2-1 13 TRBV7-6
CASTGTGGVNEKLFF TRBJ1-4 15 TRBV2
CASSLVQGAPYGYTF TRBJ1-2 15 TRBV27
CSVVVASAYNEQFF TRBJ2-1 14 TRBV29-1
CATSREVLAGWGSDTQYF TRBJ2-3 18 TRBV15
CASQETAYSNQPQHF TRBJ1-5 15 TRBV27